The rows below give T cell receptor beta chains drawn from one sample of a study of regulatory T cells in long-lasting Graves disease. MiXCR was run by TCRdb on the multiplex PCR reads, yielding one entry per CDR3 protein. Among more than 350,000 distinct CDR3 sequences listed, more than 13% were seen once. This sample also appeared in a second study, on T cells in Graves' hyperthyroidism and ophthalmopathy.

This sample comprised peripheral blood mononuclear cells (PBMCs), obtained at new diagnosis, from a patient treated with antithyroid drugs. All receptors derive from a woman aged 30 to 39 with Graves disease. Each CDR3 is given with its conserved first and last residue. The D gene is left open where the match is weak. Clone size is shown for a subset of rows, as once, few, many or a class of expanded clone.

CASTKIQASNYGYTF TGTGCCAGCACCAAGATACAGGCATCCAACTATGGCTACACCTTC few TRBJ1-2 TRBV12-3/TRBV12-4 -
CASSLGLEAGETQYF TGCGCCAGCAGCTTGGGACTCGAGGCCGGAGAGACCCAGTACTTC once TRBJ2-5 TRBV5-1 -
CASSLSLTSGNTDTQYF TGTGCCAGCAGCCTTTCCCTGACTAGCGGGAACACAGATACGCAGTATTTT many TRBJ2-3 TRBV28 TRBD2
CASSVSAYNEQFF TGTGCCAGCAGTGTGAGTGCCTACAATGAGCAGTTCTTC - TRBJ2-1 TRBV27 -
CASSGWTGPSGGYTF TGTGCCAGCAGTGGGTGGACAGGGCCTTCGGGGGGCTACACCTTC few TRBJ1-2 TRBV25-1 TRBD1
CASSQEGTFYNEQFF TGTGCCAGCAGCCAAGAAGGTACCTTCTACAATGAGCAGTTCTTC many TRBJ2-1 TRBV3-1 -
CASSFRQTGYGYTF TGTGCCAGCAGCTTCCGTCAGACAGGCTATGGCTACACCTTC many TRBJ1-2 TRBV11-3 -
CAIAPLSKASPIYF TGTGCCATCGCACCGTTGTCGAAGGCCAGCCCCATATATTTT few TRBJ1-3 TRBV10-3 -
CASLPARTYTDTQYF TGTGCCAGCCTCCCTGCACGGACTTACACAGATACGCAGTATTTT few TRBJ2-3 TRBV27 -
CASSSTGTGAGSEQFF TGTGCCAGCAGCTCAACGGGGACCGGCGCAGGAAGTGAGCAGTTCTTC many TRBJ2-1 TRBV7-3 -
CASSESAAEAFF TGTGCCAGCAGTGAAAGTGCGGCCGAAGCTTTCTTT many TRBJ1-1 TRBV2 -
CASSRQGTVMLRFF TGTGCCAGCAGTCGACAGGGGACTGTCATGTTGCGGTTCTTC many TRBJ2-1 TRBV2 TRBD1
CASLSWDEQFF TGTGCCAGCTTAAGCTGGGATGAGCAGTTCTTC - TRBJ2-1 TRBV6-2/TRBV6-3 -
CAWSVRLTNEQFF TGTGCCTGGAGTGTACGGCTAACCAATGAGCAGTTCTTC many TRBJ2-1 TRBV30 -
CASTLLGGASGSGGRYEQYF TGTGCCAGCACCCTACTTGGGGGTGCTAGCGGGAGCGGGGGACGCTACGAGCAGTACTTC many TRBJ2-7 TRBV7-2 TRBD2
CASSMRQRDQPQHF TGTGCCAGCAGTATGCGACAGCGGGATCAGCCCCAGCATTTT many TRBJ1-5 TRBV12-3/TRBV12-4 -
CASNDHPGTGGFLAPEAFF TGTGCCAGTAACGATCACCCAGGGACAGGGGGCTTCCTGGCCCCTGAAGCTTTCTTT - TRBJ1-1 TRBV19 TRBD1
CASSLGMGTYEQYF TGTGCCAGCAGCTTAGGTATGGGGACATACGAGCAGTACTTC many TRBJ2-7 TRBV11-2 -
CASSGEIDTEAFF TGTGCCAGCAGTGGGGAGATCGACACTGAAGCTTTCTTT many TRBJ1-1 TRBV28 -
CASSLLRTNTGELFF TGTGCCAGCAGCCTCTTGCGGACGAACACCGGGGAGCTGTTTTTT many TRBJ2-2 TRBV3-1 -
CASSLYYSYEQYF TGTGCCAGCAGTTTATACTACTCCTACGAGCAGTACTTC - TRBJ2-7 TRBV28 -
CASSVEGINTEAFF TGTGCCAGCAGCGTAGAAGGGATTAACACTGAAGCTTTCTTT many TRBJ1-1 TRBV9 -
CASSPTASGLPYEQYF TGTGCCAGCTCACCAACGGCTAGCGGGCTTCCCTACGAGCAGTACTTC many TRBJ2-7 TRBV18 TRBD2
CASSGGRDRSYNEQFF TGTGCCAGCAGTGGGGGGCGGGACAGGTCCTACAATGAGCAGTTCTTC - TRBJ2-1 TRBV25-1 TRBD1
CASSLGTGSAEQFF TGTGCCAGCAGCTTAGGTACCGGGAGCGCTGAGCAGTTCTTC many TRBJ2-1 TRBV11-2 -
CASRVGVSGEKLFF TGTGCCAGCAGAGTTGGGGTGTCGGGTGAAAAACTGTTTTTT many TRBJ1-4 TRBV6-1 -
CASSQDLTGASTDTQYF TGTGCCAGCAGCCAAGATCTGACGGGAGCGAGCACAGATACGCAGTATTTT many TRBJ2-3 TRBV3-1 -
CSAWSRLEKGGYEQYF TGCAGTGCTTGGTCCCGTCTAGAAAAGGGGGGCTACGAGCAGTACTTC many TRBJ2-7 TRBV20-1 -
CASSLDRDRASYEQYF TGCGCCAGCAGCTTGGATCGGGACAGGGCCTCCTACGAGCAGTACTTC few TRBJ2-7 TRBV5-1 TRBD1
CASSGQRESEQFF TGTGCCAGCAGTGGGCAGCGGGAGAGTGAGCAGTTCTTC many TRBJ2-1 TRBV2 TRBD2
CATSDLLGGYTF TGTGCCACCAGTGATTTGCTAGGTGGCTACACCTTC many TRBJ1-2 TRBV24-1 -
CASSPPGSRRDEQYF TGTGCCAGCAGCCCCCCCGGCAGTCGACGGGACGAGCAGTACTTC - TRBJ2-7 TRBV7-9 -
CASSPDPRPRRYEQYF TGTGCCAGCAGTCCCGACCCCAGGCCCCGGAGATACGAGCAGTACTTC - TRBJ2-7 TRBV27 -
CASSSTRGAEKLFF TGTGCCAGCAGCTCGACAAGGGGCGCCGAAAAACTGTTTTTT many TRBJ1-4 TRBV7-9 -
CASSIPSGSTDTQYF TGTGCCAGCAGTATACCTAGCGGTAGCACAGATACGCAGTATTTT many TRBJ2-3 TRBV12-3/TRBV12-4 TRBD2
CASTQAGGGELFF TGTGCCAGCACCCAGGCCGGGGGCGGGGAGCTGTTTTTT few TRBJ2-2 TRBV6-1 -
CATSDADRDHGYTF TGTGCCACCAGTGATGCGGACAGGGATCATGGCTACACCTTC - TRBJ1-2 TRBV24-1 TRBD1
CASSEFRRRPANEKLFF TGTGCCAGCAGTGAATTTCGTCGTAGACCGGCTAATGAAAAACTGTTTTTT - TRBJ1-4 TRBV6-1 -
CASSPGWGRKEKLFF TGTGCCAGCTCACCAGGTTGGGGGCGGAAGGAAAAACTGTTTTTT - TRBJ1-4 TRBV18 -
CASSLAGPSFGEQYF TGCGCCAGCAGCTTGGCGGGACCGTCCTTCGGGGAGCAGTACTTC many TRBJ2-7 TRBV5-1 -
CATTATRGTGELFF TGTGCCACCACCGCGACAAGGGGAACCGGGGAGCTGTTTTTT - TRBJ2-2 TRBV19 -
CAWSVGGSGNTIYF TGTGCCTGGAGTGTTGGGGGTAGTGGAAACACCATATATTTT many TRBJ1-3 TRBV30 -
CASSLTGRGHNEQFF TGTGCCAGCAGCTTAACGGGGAGGGGTCACAATGAGCAGTTCTTC many TRBJ2-1 TRBV7-3 TRBD2
CASSLLFLGSTDTQYF TGTGCCAGCAGTTTACTGTTTCTCGGTTCCACAGATACGCAGTATTTT few TRBJ2-3 TRBV27 -
CASSLREQGDETQYF TGTGCCAGCAGTTTAAGAGAACAGGGGGATGAGACCCAGTACTTC many TRBJ2-5 TRBV12-3/TRBV12-4 TRBD1
CASSLSVAGGVQETQYF TGTGCCAGCAGCTTGAGTGTCGCAGGGGGTGTTCAAGAGACCCAGTACTTC many TRBJ2-5 TRBV11-2 TRBD1
CASSQRSHGTGELFF TGTGCCAGCAGCCAACGGAGCCATGGCACCGGGGAGCTGTTTTTT many TRBJ2-2 TRBV3-1 -
CSARDLKTTGPETQYF TGCAGTGCTAGAGATTTGAAAACTACCGGGCCAGAGACCCAGTACTTC many TRBJ2-5 TRBV20-1 -
CASSSGQGASGNSPLHF TGTGCCAGCAGCTCGGGACAGGGGGCATCGGGTAATTCACCCCTCCACTTT - TRBJ1-6 TRBV5-4 TRBD1
CASSPKSITYNSPLHF TGTGCCAGCTCACCAAAATCAATTACCTATAATTCACCCCTCCACTTT - TRBJ1-6 TRBV18 -
CASSPPGASGNTIYF TGTGCCAGCTCACCACCGGGGGCCTCTGGAAACACCATATATTTT - TRBJ1-3 TRBV18 -
CASSYGQAGSDTQYF TGCGCCAGCAGCTACGGACAGGCCGGGTCGGATACGCAGTATTTT - TRBJ2-3 TRBV5-1 TRBD1
CASSAGFSNTGELFF TGCGCCAGCAGCGCGGGCTTCTCGAACACCGGGGAGCTGTTTTTT many TRBJ2-2 TRBV5-1 -